A single sample gave rise to the 27 T cell receptor beta chains below, sequenced in a study of cytomegalovirus exposure and HLA in healthy donors. Primers: 60 Vbeta forward and 13 Jbeta reverse. Repertoires were generated with immunoSEQ multiplex PCR, while TCRdb's copy carries only in-frame clones and drops some. The sample holds some 130,000 clones. Sequenced material: PBMCs. These receptors came from a man aged 18 to 35 in good health and CMV-seronegative.

The chain is built from TRBV28 and TRBJ2-5, with 8 bases lining up with TRBD2. CDR1 is MDHEN, CDR2 SYDVKM, per germline. V trimming: 6 bases; J trimming: 7 bases; junction bases outside the gene matches: 4. The CDR3 extends over 12 amino acids. CDR3 sequence reads: CASSPGGATQYF. In DNA form, the CDR3 reads TGTGCCAGCAGCCCCGGGGGGGCGACCCAGTACTTC.

The chain combines TRBV11-2 with TRBJ1-6, with D possibly being TRBD1 (5 bases). The CDR3 has 14 residues. With 1 base removed from V and 6 bases from J, the gap between germline ends came to 7 bases. Germline values: CDR1 SGHAT, CDR2 FQNNGV. The chain's CDR3 is CASSLGQGNSPLHF. CDR3 nucleotide sequence: TGTGCCAGCAGCTTAGGGCAGGGTAATTCACCCCTCCACTTT. Using reference TRBV11-2 and TRBJ1-6 for the parts outside the CDR3, the full variable domain is EAGVAQSPRYKIIEKRQSVAFWCNPISGHATLYWYQQILGQGPKLLIQFQNNGVVDDSQLPKDRFSAERLKGVDSTLKIQPAKLEDSAVYLCASSLGQGNSPLHFGNGTRLTVT.

V and J are TRBV30 and TRBJ1-2, with no clear D. This CDR3 is 13 amino acids long. Per the germline V gene, CDR1 is GTSNPN and CDR2 is SVGIG (reference sequence). V lost 0 bases and J lost 5, with 10 bases in between. The CDR3 spells CAWSVESLYGYTF. The CDR3 nucleotides read TGTGCCTGGAGTGTCGAGAGCCTTTATGGCTACACCTTC. The entire variable domain, with the rest obtained from reference TRBV30 and TRBJ1-2, is as follows: SQTIHQWPATLVQPVGSPLSLECTVEGTSNPNLYWYRQAAGRGLQLLFYSVGIGQISSEVPQNLSASRPQDRQFILSSKKLLLSDSGFYLCAWSVESLYGYTFGSGTRLTVV.

The genes are TRBV19 and TRBJ2-3; 10 nucleotides align to TRBD1. The CDR3 is 15 amino acids. Germline CDR1 and CDR2: LNHDA and SQIVND (reference sequence). The ends lost 7 bases at V and 2 bases at J; junction bases unmatched: 6. The CDR3 spells CASTRTGGATDTQYF. In DNA, the CDR3 is TGTGCCAGTACGCGGACAGGGGGTGCCACAGATACGCAGTATTTT.

This chain joins TRBV25-1 and TRBJ2-5; 9 bases are a match to TRBD1. The J call is doubtful: the DNA matches TRBJ2-7 better. Looked up from germline, CDR1 is MGHDK and CDR2 is SYGVNS. The CDR3 extends over 13 amino acids. The CDR3: CASRGTGIYEQYF. The DNA of the CDR3 is TGTGCCAGCAGGGGGACAGGGATCTACGAGCAGTACTTC.

The genes are TRBV6-1 and TRBJ2-5, with a tentative D call TRBD1 (6 bases). V gave up 6 bases and J gave up 5 bases, with 10 bases separating them. Germline loops: CDR1 MNHNS, CDR2 SASEGT. The CDR3 contains 12 residues. CDR3 nucleotides: TGTGCCAGCAGAACAGGGCGGGAGACCCAGTACTTC. Translation: CASRTGRETQYF.

The chain carries TRBV28 and TRBJ2-7; D is perhaps TRBD2 (6 bases). Germline V gene lookup returns CDR1 MDHEN and CDR2 SYDVKM. Trimming cost V 3 bases and J 11 bases, with 20 bases left between them. The CDR3 consists of 14 residues. DNA for the CDR3: TGTGCCAGCAGTTTCCCCGGGACTCTCCAGGTGGAGTACTTC. Its translation: CASSFPGTLQVEYF.

The chain is built from TRBV11-1 and TRBJ2-7; 7 bases match TRBD2. The V segment lost 3 bases and the J segment 4 bases; nucleotides outside the gene matches: 6. The V gene's germline CDR1 is SGHAT and CDR2 FQDESV (reference sequence). This CDR3 is built from 14 residues. DNA for the CDR3: TGTGCCAGCAGCTTGGGGCAGGGACTATACGAGCAGTACTTC. Protein: CASSLGQGLYEQYF.

The chain uses TRBV19 and TRBJ2-2, with 11 bases aligning to TRBD2. CDR1 is LNHDA, CDR2 SQIVND, per germline (reference sequence). CDR3 length: 15 amino acids. Trimming removed 5 bases from V and 5 bases from J; junction bases left unmatched: 4. The CDR3, as DNA: TGTGCCAGTAGTTTTAGCGGGGGGGGAACCGGGGAGCTGTTTTTT. The encoded protein is CASSFSGGGTGELFF.

The rearrangement uses TRBV19 and TRBJ2-3; D gene ambiguous. V was clipped by 6 bases and J by 0 bases, with 13 bases between them. The CDR3 length is 15 residues. Germline CDR1 reads LNHDA; CDR2 reads SQIVND (reference sequence). This CDR3 reads CASSPGRLSTDTQYF. The CDR3, as DNA: TGTGCCAGTAGCCCCGGCAGGCTAAGCACAGATACGCAGTATTTT.

This chain links TRBV30 with TRBJ2-5, with 9 nucleotides matching TRBD2. This CDR3 spans 12 amino acids. V trimming: 4 bases; J trimming: 9 bases; junction bases outside the gene matches: 6. Germline loops: CDR1 GTSNPN, CDR2 SVGIG (reference sequence). The CDR3 coding sequence is TGTGCCTGGACTAGCGGGGACGGGGCCCAGTACTTC. Encoded protein: CAWTSGDGAQYF.

This chain joins TRBV7-3 and TRBJ1-6; maybe TRBD1 (5 bases). CDR1 and CDR2 from the germline V gene are SGHTA and FQGTGA. V lost 2 bases to trimming and J lost 9 bases, with 14 bases between them. The CDR3 extends over 15 amino acids. The CDR3, as DNA: TGTGCCAGCAGCTTAGGGGCGGGGGTAGGTTCACCCCTCCACTTT. Amino acid sequence: CASSLGAGVGSPLHF.

J is TRBJ2-2 and V is TRBV7-2, with TRBD2 matching 12 bases. The V and J ends lost 5 bases and 5 bases, in that order; junction bases with no gene match: 3. The germline V gene has CDR1 SGHTA and CDR2 FQGNSA. The CDR3 runs to 15 residues. CDR3 DNA: TGTGCCAGCAGCACGACTAGCGGGGGTACCGGGGAGCTGTTTTTT. As protein: CASSTTSGGTGELFF.

The chain carries TRBV28 and TRBJ2-2; D remains ambiguous. Trimming left V 5 bases short and J 6 bases short, with 16 bases between. Germline CDR1 and CDR2: MDHEN and SYDVKM. The CDR3 is 15 amino acids. CDR3: CASSPPFSSAGELFF. The CDR3 region has the DNA TGTGCCAGCAGTCCCCCTTTTAGCTCGGCCGGGGAGCTGTTTTTT.

This rearrangement joins TRBV16 to TRBJ1-2, with D possibly being TRBD1 (5 bases). This CDR3 is 14 amino acids long. Germline-derived CDR1 and CDR2 are KGHSY and FQNENV. V dropped 3 bases and J dropped 3 bases, with 11 bases sitting between them. The DNA of the CDR3 is TGTGCCAGCAGCCAGCTTACAGGCTACTATGGCTACACCTTC. Translation: CASSQLTGYYGYTF.

The CDR3 loop is CAWTPGGEQYF. The DNA for the CDR3 is TGTGCCTGGACCCCCGGAGGGGAGCAGTACTTC. This chain links TRBV30 with TRBJ2-7, with D possibly being TRBD2 (6 bases). From germline, CDR1 is GTSNPN and CDR2 SVGIG (reference sequence). The CDR3 covers 11 residues. Between the trimmed V and J ends, which lost 4 bases and 7 bases, there was a span of 11 bases.

The gene calls are TRBV28 and TRBJ2-7; a weak D match, TRBD1 (6 bases). Germline CDR1 reads MDHEN; CDR2 reads SYDVKM. V gave up 6 bases and J gave up 6 bases, with 15 bases separating them. The CDR3 extends over 13 amino acids. Here the CDR3 DNA reads TGTGCCAGCAGCCCATACAGGGCCGGCGAGCAGTACTTC. Translated: CASSPYRAGEQYF. Looking up the rest from reference TRBV28 and TRBJ2-7 gives the full variable domain: DVKVTQSSRYLVKRTGEKVFLECVQDMDHENMFWYRQDPGLGLRLIYFSYDVKMKEKGDIPEGYSVSREKKERFSLILESASTNQTSMYLCASSPYRAGEQYFGPGTRLTVT.

The CDR3 is CASSQGLAGMDTQYF. The CDR3 nucleotides read TGCGCCAGCAGCCAGGGACTAGCGGGGATGGATACGCAGTATTTT. The chain joins TRBV4-3 to TRBJ2-3, with 13 positions matching TRBD2. The CDR3 has 15 amino acids. The trim removed 3 bases at V and 6 bases at J, leaving 3 bases unmatched. CDR1 and CDR2 (germline): LGHNA, YSLEER.

The chain carries TRBV10-2 and TRBJ1-1; possibly TRBD1 for D (5 bases). V lost 5 bases, J lost 7 bases, and 20 bases lay in between. Germline V lookup: CDR1 WSHSY, CDR2 SAAADI. This CDR3 spans 15 amino acids. As DNA, the CDR3 is TGCGCCAGCAGTCTCTTCTCGGGGGGAATTAGTGAAGCTTTCTTT. Translated, it gives CASSLFSGGISEAFF.

The chain links TRBV5-1 to TRBJ2-7; no firm D call. V shed 6 bases and J shed 0 bases, with 7 bases lying between them. The CDR3 is made up of 12 amino acids. The germline V gene has CDR1 SGHRS and CDR2 YFSETQ. CDR3 sequence: CASTGHSYEQYF. The CDR3, as DNA: TGCGCCAGCACGGGTCACTCCTACGAGCAGTACTTC.

This chain links TRBV5-6 with TRBJ1-4, with a tentative D call TRBD1 (6 bases). Trimming took off 0 bases at V and 8 bases at J, with 20 bases between the two ends. The V gene's germline CDR1 is SGHDT and CDR2 YYEEEE. The CDR3 has 17 residues. The CDR3 coding sequence is TGTGCCAGCAGCTTGGGGAGTCGAATGGGGGCCGGGGAAAAACTGTTTTTT. Its protein is CASSLGSRMGAGEKLFF.

This chain joins TRBV9 and TRBJ2-7; TRBD1 matches 11 bases. Looked up from germline, CDR1 is SGDLS and CDR2 is YYNGEE. The CDR3 is made up of 15 amino acids. The V segment lost 5 bases and the J segment 7 bases; nucleotides outside the gene matches: 11. This CDR3 is CASSPAGTGGEEQYF. CDR3 in DNA: TGTGCCAGCAGTCCGGCCGGGACAGGGGGAGAAGAGCAGTACTTC. The entire variable domain, with the rest obtained from reference TRBV9 and TRBJ2-7, is as follows: DSGVTQTPKHLITATGQRVTLRCSPRSGDLSVYWYQQSLDQGLQFLIQYYNGEERAKGNILERFSAQQFPDLHSELNLSSLELGDSALYFCASSPAGTGGEEQYFGPGTRLTVT.

The chain links TRBV7-9 to TRBJ1-6; 8 nucleotides align to TRBD1. The CDR3 consists of 14 residues. Germline values: CDR1 SEHNR, CDR2 FQNEAQ (reference sequence). With 6 bases clipped from V and 9 bases from J, the junction kept 7 bases outside the gene matches. The CDR3 region is CASRGPRGLSPLHF. In DNA form, the CDR3 reads TGTGCCAGCAGGGGGCCCAGGGGGCTTTCACCCCTCCACTTT.

V is TRBV28 and J is TRBJ1-6; D perhaps matches TRBD1 (6 bases). The germline CDR1 and CDR2 sequences are MDHEN and SYDVKM. The length of the CDR3 is 16 residues. Trimming removed 1 base at V and 9 bases at J, with 16 bases between. Here the CDR3 DNA reads TGTGCCAGCAGTTTATCGAGTGGGTCAGGGGCTTCACCCCTCCACTTT. It is translated as CASSLSSGSGASPLHF.

The gene calls are TRBV5-4 and TRBJ2-1; 11 bases are shared with TRBD2. This CDR3 region has 16 residues. Losses at the gene ends were 3 bases for V and 6 bases for J; bases not matched to a gene: 8. From germline, CDR1 is SGHNT and CDR2 YYREEE (reference sequence). The CDR3, as DNA: TGTGCCAGCAGCTACCCGACTAGCGGGATTTTCAATGAGCAGTTCTTC. This gives the protein CASSYPTSGIFNEQFF.

For the CDR3, the DNA is TGTGCCTGGGCCAGGGACAGCTCTGGAAACACCATATATTTT. It encodes CAWARDSSGNTIYF. The chain has TRBV30 and TRBJ1-3; 7 bases align to TRBD1. CDR1 is GTSNPN, CDR2 SVGIG, per germline (reference sequence). V dropped 5 bases and J dropped 0; count of bases not matched to a gene: 4. The CDR3 extends over 14 amino acids.

The gene calls are TRBV7-9 and TRBJ2-7, with 7 bases aligning to TRBD1. The germline V gene encodes CDR1 SEHNR and CDR2 FQNEAQ (reference sequence). The length of the CDR3 is 15 residues. Unmatched junction bases numbered 9, after V lost 5 bases and J lost 2 bases. CDR3 residues: CASSLTTGLAYEQYF. The DNA for the CDR3 is TGTGCCAGCAGCCTTACGACAGGGCTAGCCTACGAGCAGTACTTC.